This T cell receptor beta chain was recovered during a study of CD8+ T cells in alopecia areata. Peripheral blood and lesional scalp punch biopsies were taken from alopecia areata patients. The CDR3 loop spans 15 amino acids. The germline gives CDR1 MGHDK, CDR2 SYGVNS. V shed 1 base, J shed 4 bases, and the junction held 5 bases outside the gene matches. Isolated RNA was reverse transcribed into cDNA used as the sequencing template. Here immunoSEQ multiplex PCR was the method, and the copy in TCRdb shows in-frame clones only, minus some. The table lists approximately 13,000 clones, about 50% of them singletons.

J is TRBJ2-3 and V is TRBV25-1; 7 positions match TRBD2. This sample comprised skin, obtained at week 0. This receptor was identified in a human donor with alopecia areata. The CDR3 loop reads CASSEWRAGADTQYF. The CDR3 DNA sequence: TGTGCCAGCAGTGAATGGAGGGCGGGGGCAGATACGCAGTATTTT.